A single sample gave rise to the 5 T cell receptor beta chains below, sequenced in a study of blood T cell repertoires in COVID-19. The protocol was immunoSEQ multiplex PCR, while the TCRdb copy is restricted to in-frame clones and leaves out a portion. The data show 200,000 or so clones, with about 87% seen just once and approximately 2.5% held by the top ten. The sequenced material came from peripheral blood. The source of these receptors is a man between 25 and 39 years old with COVID-19, enrolled during active disease.

This clone was picked up one time. V gene TRBV18 combines with J gene TRBJ1-4; no firm D call. Germline CDR1 and CDR2: KGHSH and LQKENI. V lost 2 bases and J 4 bases, leaving 14 bases between the germline ends. There are 16 residues in the CDR3. The CDR3 loop reads CASSPSYVQSNEKLFF. DNA of the CDR3: TGTGCCAGCTCACCAAGTTATGTACAGAGTAATGAAAAACTGTTTTTT.

V usage is TRBV11-2 and J usage is TRBJ2-7; TRBD2 aligns across 7 bases. CDR1 is SGHAT and CDR2 is FQNNGV in the germline V gene. This CDR3 is built from 15 residues. V dropped 0 bases and J dropped 2; count of bases not matched to a gene: 4. The CDR3 spells CASSLDHAGAYEQYF. CDR3 DNA: TGTGCCAGCAGCTTAGATCACGCGGGGGCCTACGAGCAGTACTTC. Complete variable domain (other parts from reference TRBV11-2 and TRBJ2-7): EAGVAQSPRYKIIEKRQSVAFWCNPISGHATLYWYQQILGQGPKLLIQFQNNGVVDDSQLPKDRFSAERLKGVDSTLKIQPAKLEDSAVYLCASSLDHAGAYEQYFGPGTRLTVT.

The CDR3 coding sequence is TGTGCCAGCAGAGCGACAGGGGGCCAGGGTCAGCCCCAGCATTTT. As protein: CASRATGGQGQPQHF. This rearrangement joins TRBV2 to TRBJ1-5; 10 nucleotides match TRBD1. Trimming took 6 bases from V and 6 from J; bases not matched to a gene: 8. The germline gives CDR1 SNHLY, CDR2 FYNNEI. CDR3 length equals 15 residues.

The chain carries TRBV20-1 and TRBJ2-7; no clear D gene. V was shortened by 7 bases and J by 5 bases, with 12 bases between the two germline ends. Germline V gene data show CDR1 as DFQATT and CDR2 as SNEGSKA (reference sequence). The length of the CDR3 is 11 residues. The CDR3 spells CSVRVRHEQYF. The CDR3 DNA sequence: TGCAGTGTCCGCGTGAGGCACGAGCAGTACTTC.

Comments on this clone: Additional DNA sequences in this sample encode the identical CDR3. V gene TRBV4-2 combines with J gene TRBJ2-7; 8 bases align to TRBD1. Germline values: CDR1 LGHNA, CDR2 YNFKEQ. The CDR3 length is 14 residues. V was pared by 1 base and J by 3 bases, with 2 bases of the junction left unmatched. The CDR3 reads CASSQAGTGYEQYF. The CDR3, as DNA: TGTGCCAGCAGCCAAGCGGGGACAGGCTACGAGCAGTACTTC.